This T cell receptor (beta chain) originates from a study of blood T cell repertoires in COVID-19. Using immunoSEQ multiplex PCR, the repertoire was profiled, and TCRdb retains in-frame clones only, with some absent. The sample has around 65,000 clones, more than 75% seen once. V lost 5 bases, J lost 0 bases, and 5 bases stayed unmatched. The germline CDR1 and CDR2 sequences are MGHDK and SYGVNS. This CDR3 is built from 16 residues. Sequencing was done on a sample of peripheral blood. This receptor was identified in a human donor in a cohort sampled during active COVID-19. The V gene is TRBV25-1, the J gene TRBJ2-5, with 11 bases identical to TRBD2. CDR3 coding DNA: TGTGCCAGCAGTCCGGGACTAGCGGAGTACCAAGAGACCCAGTACTTC. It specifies CASSPGLAEYQETQYF.